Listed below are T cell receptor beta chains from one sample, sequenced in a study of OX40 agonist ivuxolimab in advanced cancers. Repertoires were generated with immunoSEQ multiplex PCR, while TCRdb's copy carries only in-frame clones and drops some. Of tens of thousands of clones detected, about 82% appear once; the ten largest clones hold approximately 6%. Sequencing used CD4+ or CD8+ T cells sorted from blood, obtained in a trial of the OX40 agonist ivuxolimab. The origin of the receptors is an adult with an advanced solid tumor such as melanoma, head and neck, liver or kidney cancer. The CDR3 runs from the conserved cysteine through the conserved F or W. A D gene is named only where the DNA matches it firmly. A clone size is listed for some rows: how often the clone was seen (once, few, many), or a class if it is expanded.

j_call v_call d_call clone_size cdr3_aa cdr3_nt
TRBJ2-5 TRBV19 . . CASSIREFETQYF TGTGCCAGTAGTATAAGAGAATTCGAGACCCAGTACTTC
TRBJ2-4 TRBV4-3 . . CASSQEPPGLAKNIQYF TGCGCCAGCAGCCAAGAACCCCCGGGGCTCGCCAAAAACATTCAGTACTTC
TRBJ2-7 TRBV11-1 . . CASSPGTPGAYEQYF TGTGCCAGCAGCCCCGGGACACCGGGAGCCTACGAGCAGTACTTC
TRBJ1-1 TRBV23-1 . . CASSQPPSPRGGTEAFF TGCGCCAGCAGTCAACCCCCCTCTCCCCGAGGCGGCACTGAAGCTTTCTTT
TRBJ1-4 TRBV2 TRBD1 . CASGGTATTNEKLFF TGTGCCAGCGGGGGGACAGCTACAACTAATGAAAAACTGTTTTTT
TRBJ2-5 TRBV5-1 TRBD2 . CASMSLAGGRAETQYF TGCGCCAGCATGAGTTTAGCGGGAGGTAGGGCGGAGACCCAGTACTTC
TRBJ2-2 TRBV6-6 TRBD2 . CASSTTSGGNTGELFF TGTGCCAGCAGTACAACTAGCGGAGGAAACACCGGGGAGCTGTTTTTT
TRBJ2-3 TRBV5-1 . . CASSSLVEDTQYF TGCGCCAGCAGCTCGCTAGTGGAGGATACGCAGTATTTT
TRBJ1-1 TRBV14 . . CASSRDMLNTEAFF TGTGCCAGTTCCCGGGACATGTTGAACACTGAAGCTTTCTTT
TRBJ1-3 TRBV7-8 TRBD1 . CASSSGTGRFSGNTIYF TGTGCCAGCAGCTCGGGGACAGGTCGGTTCTCTGGAAACACCATATATTTT
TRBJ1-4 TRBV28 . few CASRRLTGVLRDEKLFF TGTGCCAGCAGACGTCTTACCGGCGTCCTGAGGGATGAAAAACTGTTTTTT
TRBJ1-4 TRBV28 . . CATRMGGTNEKLFF TGTGCCACCCGGATGGGGGGAACTAATGAAAAACTGTTTTTT
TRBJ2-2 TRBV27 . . CASGGQGLTQYTGELFF TGTGCCAGCGGTGGGCAGGGCCTCACCCAATACACCGGGGAGCTGTTTTTT
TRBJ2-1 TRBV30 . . CAWSSGGSYNEQFF TGTGCCTGGAGTTCAGGAGGGAGCTACAATGAGCAGTTCTTC
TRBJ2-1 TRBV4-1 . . CASKVGTAGPGRSGRERGEQFF TGCGCCAGCAAAGTGGGGACAGCCGGGCCGGGGCGATCGGGGCGGGAGAGGGGTGAGCAGTTCTTC
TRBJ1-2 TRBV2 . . CASSDGRGQFGYTF TGTGCCAGCAGTGACGGCCGGGGGCAATTTGGCTACACCTTC
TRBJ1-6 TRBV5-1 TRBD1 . CASSPGTGGRSPLHF TGCGCCAGCAGCCCCGGGACAGGGGGCCGATCACCCCTCCACTTT
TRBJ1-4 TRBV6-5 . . CASSRTPNNEKLFF TGTGCCAGCAGTAGGACACCTAATAATGAAAAACTGTTTTTT
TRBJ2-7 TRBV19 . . CATSKNQEYFEQYF TGTGCCACCTCGAAAAACCAGGAGTACTTCGAGCAGTACTTC
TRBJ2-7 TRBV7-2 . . CASSLAPGVKGDEQYF TGTGCCAGCAGCTTGGCCCCGGGAGTCAAGGGCGACGAGCAGTACTTC
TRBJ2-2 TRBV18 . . CASSPLAPGELFF TGTGCCAGCTCACCACTGGCCCCGGGAGAGCTGTTTTTT
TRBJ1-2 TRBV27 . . CATAVETGQSYGYTF TGTGCCACCGCAGTGGAAACAGGACAAAGCTATGGCTACACCTTC
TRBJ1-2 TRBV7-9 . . CASSLVSPNYGYTF TGTGCCAGCAGCTTGGTCAGCCCTAACTATGGCTACACCTTC
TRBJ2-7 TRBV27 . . CASSVTGTTLSDYSYEQYF TGTGCCAGCAGCGTCACAGGGACGACCCTGTCGGATTACTCCTACGAGCAGTACTTC
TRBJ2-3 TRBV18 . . CASSPGGSGTQYF TGTGCCAGCTCACCAGGAGGGTCGGGTACGCAGTATTTT
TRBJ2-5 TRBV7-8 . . CASSLRGAVRDQETQYF TGTGCCAGCAGCTTAAGGGGGGCGGTCAGGGACCAAGAGACCCAGTACTTC
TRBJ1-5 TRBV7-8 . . CASSLRTRLQDQPQHF TGTGCCAGCAGCCTCCGGACCCGCCTACAGGATCAGCCCCAGCATTTT
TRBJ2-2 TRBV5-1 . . CASSLTGDGNTGELFF TGCGCCAGCAGCTTGACTGGGGACGGGAACACCGGGGAGCTGTTTTTT
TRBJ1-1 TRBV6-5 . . CASSYSGNEAFF TGTGCCAGCAGTTACTCGGGAAACGAAGCTTTCTTT
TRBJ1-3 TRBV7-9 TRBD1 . CASSLPGTAGSGNTTYF TGTGCCAGCAGCTTACCGGGGACAGCAGGCTCTGGAAACACCACATATTTT
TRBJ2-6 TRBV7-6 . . CASSLGNTGANVLTF TGTGCCAGCAGCTTGGGGAATACTGGGGCCAACGTCCTGACTTTC
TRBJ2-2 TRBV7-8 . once CASSLEEGWPDTGELFF TGTGCCAGCAGCTTAGAGGAGGGATGGCCGGACACCGGGGAGCTGTTTTTT
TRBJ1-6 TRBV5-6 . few CASSPGGPPLHF TGTGCCAGCAGCCCGGGGGGGCCCCCCCTCCACTTT
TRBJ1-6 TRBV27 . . CASSSYNSPLHF TGTGCCAGCAGTTCCTATAATTCACCCCTCCACTTT
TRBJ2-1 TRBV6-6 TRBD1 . CASSSGTGYNEQFF TGTGCCAGCAGTTCCGGGACAGGATACAATGAGCAGTTCTTC
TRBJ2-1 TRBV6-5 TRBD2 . CASRPPGLRPWEQFF TGTGCCAGCCGCCCGCCGGGACTACGACCGTGGGAGCAGTTCTTC
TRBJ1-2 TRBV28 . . CASGQWTAYGYTF TGTGCCAGCGGCCAATGGACAGCCTATGGCTACACCTTC
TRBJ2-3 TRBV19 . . CASSISGTDTQYF TGTGCCAGTAGTATTAGTGGCACAGATACGCAGTATTTT
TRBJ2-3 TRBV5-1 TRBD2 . CASSIVGLAGRDTQYF TGCGCCAGCAGCATAGTGGGACTAGCGGGAAGAGATACGCAGTATTTT
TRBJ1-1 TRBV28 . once CASSLNVRILNTEAFF TGTGCCAGCAGTTTAAATGTAAGGATCCTGAACACTGAAGCTTTCTTT
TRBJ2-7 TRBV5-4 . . CASSQDERQVPSEQYF TGTGCCAGCAGCCAAGATGAGCGACAGGTCCCCAGCGAGCAGTACTTC
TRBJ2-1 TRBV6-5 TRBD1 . CASSRQGETYNEQFF TGTGCCAGCAGCCGACAGGGTGAGACCTACAATGAGCAGTTCTTC
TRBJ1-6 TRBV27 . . CASSSSVMNNSPLHF TGTGCCAGCAGTTCGTCGGTGATGAATAATTCACCCCTCCACTTT
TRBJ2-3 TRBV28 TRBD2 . CASRLSGSTDTQYF TGTGCCAGCAGGCTTAGCGGGAGCACAGATACGCAGTATTTT
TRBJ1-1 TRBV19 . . CASKDRPNTEAFF TGTGCCAGTAAGGATAGGCCGAACACTGAAGCTTTCTTT
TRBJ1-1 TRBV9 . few CASSVDPGLNTEAFF TGTGCCAGCAGCGTAGATCCGGGCCTGAACACTGAAGCTTTCTTT
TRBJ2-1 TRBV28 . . CASRSSGLSYNEQFF TGTGCCAGCAGGTCCAGCGGGCTCTCCTACAATGAGCAGTTCTTC
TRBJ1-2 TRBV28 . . CASSLGQNYGYTF TGTGCCAGCAGCCTCGGACAGAACTATGGCTACACCTTC
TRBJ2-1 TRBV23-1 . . CASRRGGESSYNEQFF TGCGCCAGCAGGAGAGGCGGGGAGAGCTCCTACAATGAGCAGTTCTTC
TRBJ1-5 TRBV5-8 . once CASSLAVGQPQHF TGTGCCAGCAGCTTGGCGGTGGGGCAGCCCCAGCATTTT
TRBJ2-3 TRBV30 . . CAWEPDLSVPDTQYF TGTGCCTGGGAACCAGATCTTTCCGTTCCAGATACGCAGTATTTT
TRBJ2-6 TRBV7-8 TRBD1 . CASPGTGGANVLTF TGTGCCAGCCCAGGGACAGGTGGGGCCAACGTCCTGACTTTC
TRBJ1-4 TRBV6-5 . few CASRGHTNEKLFF TGTGCCAGCAGGGGACACACTAATGAAAAACTGTTTTTT
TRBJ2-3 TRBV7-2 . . CASSPEGGPDTQYF TGTGCCAGCAGCCCCGAGGGAGGCCCAGATACGCAGTATTTT
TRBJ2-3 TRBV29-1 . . CSAGGGTRSDTQYF TGCAGCGCTGGCGGCGGGACGAGGTCGGATACGCAGTATTTT